This T cell receptor beta chain was obtained from a study of T cells in Graves' hyperthyroidism and ophthalmopathy. For the study at large: Once the initial diagnosis was made, peripheral blood was obtained before any treatment. The study, taken as a whole, reports: In the analysis, a 13 V-J model separated ophthalmopathy from stable hyperthyroidism. Prediction of ophthalmopathy progression came a median roughly 6.7 months pre-onset.

Uncontrolled infection, other autoimmune disease, pregnancy or lactation barred patients from enrollment. The investigators amplified TCR beta CDR3 regions from RNA transcripts. TCR CDR3 underwent first-round RT-PCR with the HTBI primer set. TCRdb used MiXCR to reprocess the multiplex PCR reads, holding one entry per CDR3 protein. Altogether roughly 640,000 distinct CDR3 sequences are present, roughly 15% being singletons, with the ten largest covering 2.5% to 4%. This clonotype was detected ten times or more. What it binds is unknown. The germline V and J ends were trimmed by 5 bases and 0 bases, with 13 bases remaining between them. Germline V gene data show CDR1 as MNHNS and CDR2 as SASEGT. This CDR3 region has 16 residues.

The V and J genes are TRBV6-1 and TRBJ2-2; the D gene is possibly TRBD2 (7 bases). The sequenced material came from blood. The sequence was collected from a woman aged 35 to 49 with Graves' ophthalmopathy. The CDR3 bases are TGTGCCAGCAGTACGGGGGGCTCCGCGAACACCGGGGAGCTGTTTTTT. Its protein is CASSTGGSANTGELFF.